This TCR delta chain was identified during a study of γδ T cells in repeated Plasmodium falciparum infection. Study-wide results and limits: Vgamma9/Vdelta2+ T cells showed a stable polyclonal repertoire with shared TCRgamma sequences.

This clone was observed a handful of times. Its specificity is unknown. With only one base between it and a far larger clone, this is likely a read error. The identical CDR3 is also encoded by other nucleotide sequences in the sample. V shed 0 bases, J shed 0 bases, and the junction held 10 bases outside the gene matches. This CDR3 is built from 19 residues. Germline V gives CDR1 GEAIGNYY, CDR2 EKD. TCRdb re-called the multiplex PCR reads via CATT. The repertoire holds tens of thousands of delta-chain clones, with 0.85% to 1% as singletons. Gammadelta T cells were flow-sorted from PBMC into Vgamma9/Vdelta2+ and Vdelta2-negative populations for bulk analysis.

The TCR was taken from a pool of human donors (malaria-infected and uninfected, not separated). The chain is built from TRDV2 and TRDJ1; TRDD3 matches at 12 bases. Assignment of the J gene here rests on matching the DNA to germline, because TCRdb gives none. The sample comprised gamma-delta T cells from blood. CDR3 in DNA: TGTGCCTGTGACACCTTAGTGCTGGGGGATACGGGACACACCGATAAACTCATCTTT. As protein: CACDTLVLGDTGHTDKLIF.